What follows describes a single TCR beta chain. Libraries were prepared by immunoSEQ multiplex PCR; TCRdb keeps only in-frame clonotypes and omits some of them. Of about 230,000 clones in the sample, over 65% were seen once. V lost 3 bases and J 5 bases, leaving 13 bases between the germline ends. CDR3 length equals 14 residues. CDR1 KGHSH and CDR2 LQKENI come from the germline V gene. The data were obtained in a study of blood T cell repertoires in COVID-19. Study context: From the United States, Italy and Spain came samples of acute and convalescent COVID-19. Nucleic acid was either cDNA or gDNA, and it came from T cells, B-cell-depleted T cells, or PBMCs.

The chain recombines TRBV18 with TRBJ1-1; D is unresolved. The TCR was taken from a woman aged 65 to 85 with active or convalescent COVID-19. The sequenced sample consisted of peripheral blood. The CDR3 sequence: CASSPWLGRTEAFF. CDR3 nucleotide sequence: TGTGCCAGCTCACCGTGGTTGGGGAGGACTGAAGCTTTCTTT.